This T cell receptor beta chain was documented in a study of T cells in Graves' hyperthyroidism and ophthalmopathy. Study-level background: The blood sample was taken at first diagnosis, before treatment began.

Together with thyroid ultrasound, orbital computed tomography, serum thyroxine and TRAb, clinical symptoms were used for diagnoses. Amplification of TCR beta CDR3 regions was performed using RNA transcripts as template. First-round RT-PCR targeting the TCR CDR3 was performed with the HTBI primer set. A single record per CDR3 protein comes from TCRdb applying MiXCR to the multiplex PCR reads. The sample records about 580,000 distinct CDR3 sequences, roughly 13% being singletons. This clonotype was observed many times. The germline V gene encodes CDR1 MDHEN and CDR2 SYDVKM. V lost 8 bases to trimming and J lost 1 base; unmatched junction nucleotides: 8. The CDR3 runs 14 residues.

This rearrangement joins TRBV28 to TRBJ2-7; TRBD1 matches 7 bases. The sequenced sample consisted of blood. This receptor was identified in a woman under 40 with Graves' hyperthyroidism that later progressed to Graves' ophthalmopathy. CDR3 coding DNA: TGTGCCAGCCGAACCGGGACAGCTTCCTACGAGCAGTACTTC. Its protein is CASRTGTASYEQYF.